These 2 T cell receptor beta chains were all obtained from the same sample, sequenced in a study of graft-versus-host responses after intestinal transplantation. Generated by immunoSEQ multiplex PCR, the TCRdb table keeps only in-frame clones and is missing some. Among roughly 39,000 clones listed, 90% to 95% were seen once. These TCRs are of unknown antigen specificity. Sequenced here: unstimulated CD8+ T cells sorted from spleen or lymph node cells, sampled before transplant. The receptor source for this set is a human donor who was the organ donor for an intestinal transplant.

This sequence joins TRBV5-1 and TRBJ1-1; possibly TRBD1 for D (6 bases). The CDR3 runs 13 residues. V lost 3 bases, J lost 0 bases, and 6 bases lay in between. The germline gives CDR1 SGHRS, CDR2 YFSETQ. In DNA, the CDR3 is TGCGCCAGCAGCTACAGGGTGAACACTGAAGCTTTCTTT. Translating it yields CASSYRVNTEAFF.

CDR3 region: CASSFSGGIAGELFF. For the CDR3, the DNA is TGTGCCAGCAGCTTTAGCGGGGGGATCGCCGGGGAGCTGTTTTTT. The chain is built from TRBV5-4 and TRBJ2-2; TRBD2 aligns across 10 bases. Trimming took 2 bases from V and 6 from J; bases not matched to a gene: 4. The CDR3 contains 15 residues. Germline V gives CDR1 SGHNT, CDR2 YYREEE (reference sequence). Full variable domain (outside the CDR3, taken from reference TRBV5-4 and TRBJ2-2): ETGVTQSPTHLIKTRGQQVTLRCSSQSGHNTVSWYQQALGQGPQFIFQYYREEENGRGNFPPRFSGLQFPNYSSELNVNALELDDSALYLCASSFSGGIAGELFFGEGSRLTVL.